These T cell receptor beta chains were read from a single sample in a study of blood T cell repertoires in COVID-19. Only in-frame clones appear in the TCRdb table, and some are missing; sequencing was by immunoSEQ multiplex PCR. The sample consists of 200,000 to 250,000 clones, 80% to 85% of them appearing once. Source material: peripheral blood. The origin of the receptors is a woman aged 60-75 years with acute or convalescent COVID-19. The CDR3 runs from the conserved cysteine through the conserved F or W. D genes are given only for firm matches. Clone size is stated in some rows and not others, as once, few, many or a class when expanded.

v_call	j_call	clone_size	d_call	cdr3_aa	cdr3_nt
TRBV30	TRBJ1-6	NA	NA	CAWNYRSTGENSPLHF	TGTGCCTGGAACTATAGGTCAACCGGGGAAAATTCACCCCTCCACTTT
TRBV5-1	TRBJ1-1	NA	NA	CASSRTGNTEAFF	TGCGCCAGCAGTAGAACAGGGAACACTGAAGCTTTCTTT
TRBV19	TRBJ1-2	NA	TRBD1	CASSGDRFYGYTF	TGTGCCAGTAGTGGGGACAGGTTCTATGGCTACACCTTC
TRBV28	TRBJ2-3	NA	NA	CASSLFGANTDTQYF	TGTGCCAGCAGTTTATTTGGGGCGAACACAGATACGCAGTATTTT
TRBV7-9	TRBJ1-1	NA	TRBD1	CASSLVGTGKNTEAFF	TGTGCCAGCAGCTTAGTTGGGACAGGGAAGAACACTGAAGCTTTCTTT
TRBV28	TRBJ1-2	once	TRBD1	CASSPPGGGGYTF	TGTGCCAGCAGTCCGCCAGGGGGTGGCGGCTACACCTTC
TRBV3-1/TRBV3-2	TRBJ1-2	once	TRBD1	CASRTQGQGAGYTF	TGTGCCAGCAGAACACAAGGACAGGGGGCTGGCTACACCTTC
TRBV19	TRBJ2-3	NA	NA	CASSINRADTQYF	TGTGCCAGTAGTATTAATCGGGCAGATACGCAGTATTTT
TRBV6-6	TRBJ1-4	NA	NA	CASSSQGSGDKLFF	TGTGCCAGCAGTTCCCAGGGATCGGGGGACAAACTGTTTTTT
TRBV6-6	TRBJ1-5	NA	NA	CASSYEGTQPQHF	TGTGCCAGCAGTTACGAGGGAACTCAGCCCCAGCATTTT
TRBV18	TRBJ1-2	NA	NA	CASSPRRGRAAGEGGYTF	TGTGCCAGCTCACCGCGAAGGGGAAGGGCCGCCGGGGAGGGTGGCTACACCTTC